A single sample is the source of the 17 T cell receptor beta chains below, sequenced in a study of identical twins. From the 5' RACE reads, TCRdb called clonotypes with MiXCR, one entry per CDR3 protein. The sample has 350,000 to 400,000 distinct CDR3 sequences, approximately 9.1% seen once. Sequencing input: naive T cells sorted from blood. Receptors were obtained from a woman in her 50s in good health.

This clonotype was detected a few times. The chain couples TRBV5-1 to TRBJ2-1; perhaps D is TRBD1 or TRBD2 (6 bases each). CDR1 and CDR2 (germline): SGHRS, YFSETQ. V was cut by 3 bases and J by 4 bases, with 14 bases left in between. CDR3 size: 15 residues. CDR3 sequence reads: CASSWGAGSYNEQFF. The CDR3, as DNA: TGCGCCAGCAGCTGGGGGGCGGGGTCATACAATGAGCAGTTCTTC.

The J gene is TRBJ1-6, the V gene TRBV6-1; perhaps TRBD1 as D (5 bases). CDR1 and CDR2 (germline): MNHNS, SASEGT. The CDR3 spans 14 residues. Deletions cut 6 bases from V and 8 bases from J, with 14 bases between. Written as DNA, the CDR3 is TGTGCCAGCAGGGAGACAGAGTTCGATTCACCCCTCCACTTT. Protein: CASRETEFDSPLHF.

The chain recombines TRBV7-9 with TRBJ2-7, with D perhaps TRBD1 or TRBD2 (5 bases each). CDR3 length: 15 amino acids. CDR1 is SEHNR and CDR2 is FQNEAQ in the germline V gene (reference sequence). The ends were cut back, 2 bases at V and 1 base at J, with 12 bases in the middle. The CDR3 coding sequence is TGTGCCAGCAGCTTATGGGACGGTGCTTCCTACGAGCAGTACTTC. It specifies CASSLWDGASYEQYF.

CDR3 loop: CAIRTADTQYF. CDR3 in DNA: TGTGCCATCAGAACAGCAGATACGCAGTATTTT. The chain uses TRBV10-3 and TRBJ2-3; D is uncertain. V was pared by 6 bases and J by 4 bases, with 5 bases between. CDR1 and CDR2 (germline): ENHRY, SYGVKD. The CDR3 length is 11 residues.

This clonotype was recorded many times. This chain joins TRBV7-8 and TRBJ2-7; D possibly corresponds to TRBD2 (5 bases). V was trimmed by 2 bases and J by 2 bases, leaving 13 bases between them. There are 15 residues in the CDR3. CDR1 and CDR2 (germline): SGHVS, FQNEAQ. The CDR3 bases are TGTGCCAGCAGCTTACAAGCGGACCTTCCCTACGAGCAGTACTTC. Translated, it gives CASSLQADLPYEQYF.

This clonotype showed up just a few times. This sequence joins TRBV5-1 and TRBJ2-1, with 8 bases that match TRBD2. The germline V gene encodes CDR1 SGHRS and CDR2 YFSETQ. V lost 5 bases to trimming and J lost 8 bases; unmatched junction nucleotides: 9. The CDR3 covers 14 residues. The CDR3 bases are TGCGCCAGCAGGGGCGGGAGGCCCGGGGATGAGCAGTTCTTC. Its translation: CASRGGRPGDEQFF.

In its sample, this clonotype was seen many times. The gene calls are TRBV29-1 and TRBJ2-5, with 7 positions matching TRBD2. The CDR3 totals 17 residues. Germline CDR1 SQVTM, CDR2 ANQGSEA. With V trimmed by 0 bases and J by 1 base, 11 bases remained unmatched. This chain's CDR3 is CSVEDLGALATQETQYF. For the CDR3, the DNA is TGCAGCGTTGAAGATCTTGGGGCACTAGCGACCCAAGAGACCCAGTACTTC.

This chain uses TRBV5-1 with TRBJ1-3; TRBD1 is a possible D gene (6 bases). Between the trimmed V and J ends, which lost 0 bases and 3 bases, there was a span of 13 bases. The CDR3 is made up of 16 amino acids. Germline V CDR1 and CDR2: SGHRS, YFSETQ. The CDR3 sequence is CASSLVPGTSGNTIYF. DNA of the CDR3: TGCGCCAGCAGCTTGGTCCCCGGGACAAGTGGAAACACCATATATTTT.

The chain has TRBV7-9 and TRBJ1-4; no clear D. Per germline, CDR1 SEHNR and CDR2 FQNEAQ (reference sequence). The CDR3 contains 14 residues. The V and J ends lost 5 bases and 0 bases respectively, with 7 bases between them. Written as DNA, the CDR3 is TGTGCCAGCAGCATACTCGCAACTAATGAAAAACTGTTTTTT. It specifies CASSILATNEKLFF.

This chain joins TRBV5-1 and TRBJ2-3, with TRBD2 matching over 9 bases. The germline CDR1 and CDR2 sequences are SGHRS and YFSETQ. The CDR3 length is 17 residues. V lost 3 bases to trimming and J lost 9 bases; unmatched junction nucleotides: 17. The CDR3 sequence: CASSSPGSGGPVGTQYF. CDR3 in DNA: TGCGCCAGCAGCTCCCCAGGTAGCGGGGGACCCGTGGGCACGCAGTATTTT.

The chain links TRBV28 to TRBJ1-5; tentative D call: TRBD1 (5 bases). From germline, CDR1 is MDHEN and CDR2 SYDVKM. This CDR3 spans 15 amino acids. The V gene lost 3 bases and the J gene lost 0 bases, with 9 bases spanning the gap. The CDR3 is CASSFRGSSNQPQHF. As DNA, the CDR3 is TGTGCCAGCAGTTTTCGGGGGAGTAGCAATCAGCCCCAGCATTTT. Full variable domain (remainder filled in from reference TRBV28 and TRBJ1-5): DVKVTQSSRYLVKRTGEKVFLECVQDMDHENMFWYRQDPGLGLRLIYFSYDVKMKEKGDIPEGYSVSREKKERFSLILESASTNQTSMYLCASSFRGSSNQPQHFGDGTRLSIL.

This clonotype was detected ten times or more. The rearrangement joins TRBV27 to TRBJ2-3; no clear D. The CDR3 totals 11 residues. Per germline, CDR1 MNHEY and CDR2 SMNVEV (reference sequence). The V gene lost 4 bases and the J gene lost 9 bases, with 8 bases spanning the gap. The CDR3 loop reads CASSYGLTQYF. The DNA of the CDR3 is TGTGCCAGCAGTTATGGCTTAACGCAGTATTTT.

There are many counts of this clonotype. This chain connects TRBV12-3 or TRBV12-4 to TRBJ2-1; 8 nucleotides align to TRBD2. The CDR3 length is 15 residues. After removal of 3 bases from V and 6 bases from J, the junction contained 7 bases not matched to a gene. The CDR3 here is CASSLASSGSNEQFF. The CDR3 nucleotides are TGTGCCAGCAGTTTGGCGTCTAGCGGGTCCAATGAGCAGTTCTTC.

In this sample, this clonotype turned up a few times. The V and J genes are TRBV24-1 and TRBJ2-1, with 9 bases aligning to TRBD2. The CDR3 consists of 15 residues. The germline CDR1 and CDR2 sequences are KGHDR and SFDVKD. V was clipped by 4 bases and J by 3 bases; unmatched bases: 3. Written as DNA, the CDR3 is TGTGCCACCAGTGACCCAGCGGGAGGCTACAATGAGCAGTTCTTC. It codes for CATSDPAGGYNEQFF.

The CDR3 sequence is CASRKDRAGANVLTF. The CDR3 nucleotides read TGTGCCAGCAGGAAGGACAGGGCTGGGGCCAACGTCCTGACTTTC. The rearrangement uses TRBV27 and TRBJ2-6; the match to TRBD1 covers 8 bases. With V trimmed by 6 bases and J by 2 bases, 3 bases remained unmatched. The CDR3 runs to 15 residues. Germline assignment: CDR1 MNHEY and CDR2 SMNVEV (reference sequence).

This clonotype turned up a few times. The chain is built from TRBV6-6 and TRBJ2-5; 8 bases align to TRBD2. CDR1 and CDR2 from the germline V gene are MNHNY and SVGAGI (reference sequence). The V segment lost 5 bases and the J segment 4 bases; nucleotides outside the gene matches: 6. The CDR3 has 14 residues. CDR3 protein: CASSTRRGVETQYF. DNA for the CDR3: TGTGCCAGCAGTACCCGGCGGGGGGTAGAGACCCAGTACTTC.

The chain recombines TRBV19 with TRBJ2-7; 10 nucleotides line up with TRBD2. The V gene end was trimmed by 3 bases and the J gene end by 2 bases; junction bases not matched to a gene: 10. This CDR3 region has 17 residues. The germline V gene encodes CDR1 LNHDA and CDR2 SQIVND (reference sequence). The CDR3 DNA follows: TGTGCCAGTAGTATGAGGTCGGGACTAGCGAGACCCTACGAGCAGTACTTC. This sequence encodes CASSMRSGLARPYEQYF.